This T cell receptor (beta chain) was sequenced in a study of radiation and T cells in renal cell carcinoma. Germline V CDR1 and CDR2: SGHDN, FVKESK. The CDR3 has 18 amino acids. V shed 3 bases, J shed 2 bases, and the junction held 11 bases outside the gene matches. In regard to this clone: What it binds is not known.

Study-wide findings and caveats: In nephrectomy-only tumors, top 100 clonotypes averaged approximately 45%, versus 54% irradiated.

Using immunoSEQ multiplex PCR, the repertoire was profiled, and TCRdb retains in-frame clones only, with some absent. The sample has approximately 9,400 clones, nearly 60% seen once. Treatment meaning: treatment-naive control, cytoreductive nephrectomy. The V and J genes are TRBV14 and TRBJ2-2; 8 bases line up with TRBD2. This receptor was identified in a man aged 35-49 years with renal cell carcinoma. The sample was tumor tissue, taken from a patient whose treatment was nephrectomy without radiotherapy. The CDR3 DNA follows: TGTGCCAGCAGCCAGCGGCTAGCGGGTGGGACTAACACCGGGGAGCTGTTTTTT. Amino acids: CASSQRLAGGTNTGELFF.